This T cell receptor beta chain was recovered during a study of OX40 agonist ivuxolimab in advanced cancers. Across the study: Patients achieving partial responses numbered three: one hepatocellular carcinoma case and two cutaneous melanoma cases. Notes on the study in general: The antigen specificity of the peripheral T cells (those that were expanded) was not determined. Within 6 weeks, CD4+ and CD8+ blood T cells expanded clonally at 0.1 to 3.0 mg/kg.

V was cut by 4 bases and J by 4 bases, with 4 bases left in between. This CDR3 comprises 12 residues. The V gene's germline CDR1 is SGHVS and CDR2 FNYEAQ. Concerning this clone itself: As yet, its antigen is unknown.

Profiled with immunoSEQ multiplex PCR; TCRdb holds only in-frame clones, not every one. Found here are about 37,000 clones, over 80% of them singletons; the top ten hold 32%. The chain combines TRBV7-6 with TRBJ2-2; D is ambiguous. The sequencing here drew on CD4+ or CD8+ T cells sorted from blood, taken in a trial of the OX40 agonist ivuxolimab. The sequence was obtained from an adult with an advanced solid tumor such as melanoma, head and neck, liver or kidney cancer. The DNA for the CDR3 is TGTGCCAGCAGCTCCCGCACCGGGGAGCTGTTTTTT. Its protein is CASSSRTGELFF.